The rows below give T cell receptor beta chains drawn from one sample of a study of blood T cell repertoires in COVID-19. Generated by immunoSEQ multiplex PCR, the TCRdb table keeps only in-frame clones and is missing some. The sample has about 45,000 clones, around 90% seen once. The sequencing sample was made of peripheral blood. Receptors originate from a woman older than 75 with active COVID-19. CDR3s include the opening cysteine and the closing phenylalanine or tryptophan.

CDR3 length: 13
J gene: TRBJ1-1
V gene: TRBV18
CDR3 protein: CASSTGGGTEAFF

CDR3 length: 15
J gene: TRBJ2-2
V gene: TRBV2
CDR3 protein: CASRAGTMDTGELFF

CDR3 length: 15
J gene: TRBJ1-6
V gene: TRBV7-2
CDR3 protein: CASSPGGGRNSPLHF

CDR3 length: 14
J gene: TRBJ2-5
V gene: TRBV6-6
CDR3 protein: CASSTGQGRETQYF

CDR3 length: 16
J gene: TRBJ2-1
V gene: TRBV7-2
CDR3 protein: CASSSEGASSYNEQFF

CDR3 length: 15
J gene: TRBJ2-3
V gene: TRBV19
CDR3 protein: CASSISGGAADTQYF

CDR3 length: 14
J gene: TRBJ1-2
V gene: TRBV5-4
CDR3 protein: CASSFKRLNYGYTF

CDR3 length: 13
J gene: TRBJ1-1
V gene: TRBV19
CDR3 protein: CASSAVEGTEAFF

CDR3 length: 15
J gene: TRBJ2-3
V gene: TRBV11-2
CDR3 protein: CASSLGRIVTDTQYF

CDR3 length: 14
J gene: TRBJ1-3
V gene: TRBV5-4
CDR3 protein: CASSFFRGADTIYF

CDR3 length: 16
J gene: TRBJ2-3
V gene: TRBV4-3
CDR3 protein: CASSQEGGGNVNTQYF

CDR3 length: 15
J gene: TRBJ2-5
V gene: TRBV30
CDR3 protein: CAWSQGIAGQETQYF

CDR3 length: 15
J gene: TRBJ1-3
V gene: TRBV15
CDR3 protein: CATSRDPGGGNTIYF

CDR3 length: 15
J gene: TRBJ2-1
V gene: TRBV6-1
CDR3 protein: CASRLSGGSYNEQFF

CDR3 length: 16
J gene: TRBJ2-5
V gene: TRBV4-1
CDR3 protein: CASSQDPVAGDETQYF

CDR3 length: 16
J gene: TRBJ1-6
V gene: TRBV27
CDR3 protein: CASSWGQTKSGSPLHF